This T cell receptor beta chain appears in the sequencing data of a study of shared clonotypes between healthy human individuals. Study observations and caveats: Of the naive CD4 clonotypes, around 4.7% were shared across a handful of donors.

As originally analysed: ImmunoSEQ sequences covered only the junction and lacked quality scores; filtering therefore differed. This table comes from immunoSEQ multiplex PCR, and its TCRdb copy is limited to in-frame clones, with some not included. V and J calls and clone size come straight from that table; D and trimming were deduced from the DNA. Here the sample spans about 680,000 clones, roughly nine tenths being singletons. Of note for this clone: The antigen is not known.

Per germline, CDR1 SGDLS and CDR2 YYNGEE. The CDR3 is 16 residues long. V was pared by 3 bases and J by 7 bases, with 11 bases of the junction left unmatched. It was CD45RO-negative cells, positively selected for CCR7, that made up naive CD8 cells, with terminally differentiated effector memory CD45RA+ cells excluded. The chain recombines TRBV9 with TRBJ1-4; the match to TRBD1 covers 8 bases. The sequence was collected from a man in his thirties or forties in good health. The sequencing input was naive CD8+ T cells sorted from blood. CDR3 amino acids: CASSGQQGAGVEKLFF. CDR3 sequence (DNA): TGTGCCAGCAGCGGGCAGCAGGGGGCTGGGGTTGAAAAACTGTTTTTT.